This T cell receptor (beta chain) was profiled in a study of T cell repertoires in cytomegalovirus infection. Study-level information: Both a matching HLA type and CMV infection were indicated by public TCR beta signatures. Broader study findings: Accumulated public TCR beta family frequency recognized individuals carrying CMV together with the relevant HLA. HLA-C-restricted CMV-specific TCR beta clonotypes prevailed in the ex vivo response.

TCRdb re-called the reads through MiXCR, storing one row per CDR3 protein. The repertoire holds 450,000 to 650,000 distinct CDR3 sequences, less than 30% seen once, with approximately 13% in the top ten. For this clonotype: What it binds is unknown. An end of the junction does not agree with germline; a read error may underlie this.

The sequence derives from a human donor in good health (CMV status not recorded). Some clones in this sample may be carry-over from other donors' samples. Input material: PBMCs.

CDR3 sequence (DNA): TGTGCCAGCAGTATGAACGAGGACAGGGGGGTAACGTTC. Amino acid sequence: CASSMNEDRGVTF. This chain uses TRBV27 with TRBJ2-7; 10 bases line up with TRBD1. CDR3 length: 13 residues. CDR1 and CDR2 from the germline V gene are MNHEY and SMNVEV (reference sequence).